The 30 T cell receptor beta chains given below trace back to one sample, sequenced in a study of T cells after yellow fever vaccination. TCRdb redid the calling of the 5' RACE reads with MiXCR, one entry per CDR3 protein. The sample lists 300,000 or so distinct CDR3 sequences, approximately 8% occurring once. The sample in question was PBMCs, obtained around 45 days after the first yellow fever vaccination. These receptors originate from a man aged 18 to 35 who received the YFV17D yellow fever vaccine.

Only a few counts were recorded for this clonotype. The chain links TRBV12-3 or TRBV12-4 to TRBJ1-5; D is uncertain. The CDR3 loop spans 12 amino acids. Trimming took 6 bases from V and 7 from J, leaving 10 bases between them. The CDR3 DNA sequence: TGTGCCAGCAGCCCAGCGGGACAGCCCCAGCATTTT. This codes for CASSPAGQPQHF.

The CDR3 sequence is CASRTSGYETQYF. The CDR3 DNA reads TGCGCCAGCAGGACTAGCGGATATGAGACCCAGTACTTC. The J gene is TRBJ2-5, the V gene TRBV5-1; 9 bases are shared with TRBD2. Germline V gene sequence: CDR1 SGHRS, CDR2 YFSETQ. V trimming: 5 bases; J trimming: 5 bases; junction bases outside the gene matches: 4. The CDR3 is made up of 13 amino acids. The variable domain in full, with the rest retrieved from reference TRBV5-1 and TRBJ2-5, is KAGVTQTPRYLIKTRGQQVTLSCSPISGHRSVSWYQQTPGQGLQFLFEYFSETQRNKGNFPGRFSGRQFSNSRSEMNVSTLELGDSALYLCASRTSGYETQYFGPGTRLLVL.

This clonotype turned up a few times. The DNA for the CDR3 is TGTGCCAGCAGCCCATGGGGTGAGGGAAACATTCAGTACTTC. This sequence encodes CASSPWGEGNIQYF. V and J are TRBV3-1 and TRBJ2-4, with D possibly TRBD2 on 5 matching bases. V dropped 4 bases and J dropped 6 bases, with 13 bases sitting between them. The germline gives CDR1 LGHDT, CDR2 YNNKEL (reference sequence). The CDR3 runs to 14 residues. The whole variable domain, remainder taken from reference TRBV3-1 and TRBJ2-4, is DTAVSQTPKYLVTQMGNDKSIKCEQNLGHDTMYWYKQDSKKFLKIMFSYNNKELIINETVPNRFSPKSPDKAHLNLHINSLELGDSAVYFCASSPWGEGNIQYFGAGTRLSVL.

This clonotype was seen a few times. The chain has TRBV29-1 and TRBJ2-3; TRBD1 might be the D (6 bases). There are 17 residues in the CDR3. Trimming shortened V by 8 bases and J by 0 bases, and 24 bases separated the two germline ends. CDR1 and CDR2 from the germline V gene are SQVTM and ANQGSEA. CDR3 residues: CSTVAGGRGYSTDTQYF. Written as DNA, the CDR3 is TGCAGCACTGTCGCTGGGGGAAGGGGGTATAGCACAGATACGCAGTATTTT.

The chain links TRBV7-2 to TRBJ2-1, with D perhaps matching TRBD2 (5 bases). This CDR3 has 15 amino acids. V lost 5 bases and J 0 bases, leaving 11 bases between the germline ends. Germline V CDR1 and CDR2: SGHTA, FQGNSA. In DNA form, the CDR3 reads TGTGCCAGCAGCCTAACTAGAGGCTCCTACAATGAGCAGTTCTTC. It specifies CASSLTRGSYNEQFF.

The chain combines TRBV7-2 with TRBJ2-1; 7 bases map to TRBD2. Germline CDR1 and CDR2: SGHTA and FQGNSA. The CDR3 totals 15 residues. Trimming cost V 4 bases and J 3 bases; bases outside gene matches: 6. CDR3 residues: CASSYGGGIYNEQFF. The CDR3 nucleotides read TGTGCCAGCAGCTATGGGGGGGGGATCTACAATGAGCAGTTCTTC. The whole variable domain, filled in from reference TRBV7-2 and TRBJ2-1, reads GAGVSQSPSNKVTEKGKDVELRCDPISGHTALYWYRQSLGQGLEFLIYFQGNSAPDKSGLPSDRFSAERTGGSVSTLTIQRTQQEDSAVYLCASSYGGGIYNEQFFGPGTRLTVL.

The chain employs TRBV3-1 and TRBJ1-1; 7 nucleotides align to TRBD1. The CDR3 has 14 residues. Trimming took 4 bases from V and 6 from J; bases not matched to a gene: 8. The germline CDR1 and CDR2 sequences are LGHDT and YNNKEL (reference sequence). As DNA, the CDR3 is TGTGCCAGCAGCCTAAACAGGGGATGGCCTGAAGCTTTCTTT. Encoded protein: CASSLNRGWPEAFF.

This chain links TRBV12-5 with TRBJ1-5; tentatively, D is TRBD1 (5 bases). Trimming took 7 bases from V and 2 from J, leaving 12 bases between them. The CDR3 sequence is 14 residues long. Per the germline V gene, CDR1 is LGHNT and CDR2 is FRNRAP. The CDR3 region is CASVPGSGNQPQHF. In DNA, the CDR3 is TGTGCTAGTGTGCCAGGGTCAGGCAATCAGCCCCAGCATTTT.

This clonotype was observed a handful of times. The V gene is TRBV28, the J gene TRBJ2-4, with 9 bases fitting TRBD1. J was trimmed by 9 bases and V by 6 bases; bases with no gene match: 9. Germline-derived CDR1 and CDR2 are MDHEN and SYDVKM. The CDR3 length is 14 residues. CDR3 nucleotide sequence: TGTGCCAGCAGCGCCCCGGACAGGGGAGGCATTCAGTACTTC. Translation gives CASSAPDRGGIQYF.

The table lists this clonotype with a few counts. This chain uses TRBV7-8 with TRBJ2-7; the match to TRBD1 covers 10 bases. CDR1 is SGHVS and CDR2 is FQNEAQ in the germline V gene. The V and J ends lost 5 bases and 4 bases, in that order; junction bases with no gene match: 8. This CDR3 spans 15 amino acids. This CDR3 reads CASSLDRGLTYEQYV. Here the CDR3 DNA reads TGTGCCAGCAGCCTGGACAGGGGGTTAACGTACGAGCAGTACGTC.

This clonotype was counted only a few times. The genes are TRBV7-2 and TRBJ2-3; 10 positions match TRBD2. The V gene's germline CDR1 is SGHTA and CDR2 FQGNSA. The CDR3 runs 15 residues. With V trimmed by 5 bases and J by 6 bases, 8 bases remained unmatched. CDR3 DNA sequence: TGTGCCAGCAGCCGGAAGCGGGGGGGCCGGGATACGCAGTATTTT. It is translated as CASSRKRGGRDTQYF.

This clonotype was recorded a few times. In DNA, the CDR3 is TGCAGTGCTAGAGCAGGGACTAATGAAAAACTGTTTTTT. Protein sequence: CSARAGTNEKLFF. V gene TRBV20-1 combines with J gene TRBJ1-4; D is possibly TRBD1 (5 bases). The germline V gene has CDR1 DFQATT and CDR2 SNEGSKA (reference sequence). This CDR3 has 13 residues. Trimming left V 1 base short and J 2 bases short, with 5 bases between.

The chain links TRBV7-2 to TRBJ1-1; the match to TRBD1 covers 11 bases. Germline assignment: CDR1 SGHTA and CDR2 FQGNSA. The V gene end was trimmed by 4 bases and the J gene end by 11 bases; junction bases not matched to a gene: 9. This CDR3 contains 14 residues. The CDR3 bases are TGTGCCAGCAGCTCAGGGACAGGGGGAAGTGGGGCTTTCTTT. Its translation: CASSSGTGGSGAFF.

This chain connects TRBV5-6 to TRBJ2-4; TRBD1 agrees at 8 bases. V was pared by 3 bases and J by 8 bases, with 7 bases of the junction left unmatched. The CDR3 is made up of 14 amino acids. Germline V gene data show CDR1 as SGHDT and CDR2 as YYEEEE. This chain's CDR3 is CASSSWTGPHIQYF. The DNA of the CDR3 is TGTGCCAGCAGCTCCTGGACAGGGCCTCACATTCAGTACTTC.

This clonotype appeared a few times. The rearrangement links TRBV28 to TRBJ2-1; TRBD2 might be the D (5 bases). The ends were cut back, 5 bases at V and 7 bases at J, with 12 bases in the middle. The CDR3 is 13 residues long. CDR1 and CDR2 from the germline V gene are MDHEN and SYDVKM. The CDR3 reads CASSLLDPNEQFF. The CDR3 DNA sequence: TGTGCCAGCAGTCTACTAGACCCAAATGAGCAGTTCTTC.

This clonotype was counted a few times. The chain has TRBV11-2 and TRBJ2-4; 8 bases map to TRBD2. The germline CDR1 and CDR2 sequences are SGHAT and FQNNGV. J was trimmed by 7 bases and V by 4 bases; bases with no gene match: 18. There are 18 residues in the CDR3. In DNA form, the CDR3 reads TGTGCCAGCAGCTCCGAACCCCCCACGGGGGGGCCGCTCAACATTCAGTACTTC. This translates into CASSSEPPTGGPLNIQYF.

The rearrangement uses TRBV7-4 and TRBJ2-3, with TRBD2 matching over 8 bases. Germline V gene sequence: CDR1 SGHVT, CDR2 SQSDAQ. The CDR3 spans 16 residues. V dropped 2 bases and J dropped 1; count of bases not matched to a gene: 5. The CDR3 DNA sequence: TGTGCCAGCAGCTTACCTAGGCGGGGGGGCACAGATACGCAGTATTTT. Protein sequence: CASSLPRRGGTDTQYF. The whole variable domain, filled in from reference TRBV7-4 and TRBJ2-3, reads GAGVSQSPRYKVAKRGRDVALRCDSISGHVTLYWYRQTLGQGSEVLTYSQSDAQRDKSGRPSGRFSAERPERSVSTLKIQRTEQGDSAVYLCASSLPRRGGTDTQYFGPGTRLTVL.

The chain links TRBV4-3 to TRBJ1-3; D may be TRBD1 (5 bases). Germline V gives CDR1 LGHNA, CDR2 YSLEER. The CDR3 contains 14 residues. Trimming pared 5 bases from V and 0 bases from J, leaving 8 bases between. The CDR3 sequence: CASSYRTSGNTIYF. The CDR3 coding sequence is TGCGCCAGCAGCTACAGGACCTCTGGAAACACCATATATTTT.

This clonotype was detected ten times or more. The chain recombines TRBV5-1 with TRBJ2-4; D is possibly TRBD1 or TRBD2 (6 bases each). This CDR3 has 13 amino acids. V was shortened by 5 bases and J by 5 bases, with 11 bases between the two germline ends. From germline, CDR1 is SGHRS and CDR2 YFSETQ. The CDR3 DNA follows: TGCGCCAGCAGTTTCGGGGGCGAAAACATTCAGTACTTC. Amino acids: CASSFGGENIQYF.

This clonotype was seen ten or more times. V gene TRBV5-1 combines with J gene TRBJ2-3; D is possibly TRBD1 (5 bases). CDR3 length equals 15 residues. The germline V gene has CDR1 SGHRS and CDR2 YFSETQ. V dropped 4 bases and J dropped 2 bases, with 14 bases sitting between them. The CDR3 loop is CASSLAAGNTDTQYF. The CDR3, as DNA: TGCGCCAGCAGCCTGGCGGCAGGGAACACAGATACGCAGTATTTT. Filled out from reference TRBV5-1 and TRBJ2-3, the complete variable domain reads KAGVTQTPRYLIKTRGQQVTLSCSPISGHRSVSWYQQTPGQGLQFLFEYFSETQRNKGNFPGRFSGRQFSNSRSEMNVSTLELGDSALYLCASSLAAGNTDTQYFGPGTRLTVL.

The chain employs TRBV7-2 and TRBJ2-7; D perhaps matches TRBD2 (6 bases). The CDR3 extends over 13 amino acids. CDR1 and CDR2 (germline): SGHTA, FQGNSA. With 5 bases removed from V and 4 bases from J, the gap between germline ends came to 12 bases. CDR3 region: CASSPLADYEQYF. CDR3 nucleotide sequence: TGTGCCAGCAGCCCATTAGCGGATTACGAGCAGTACTTC.

This clonotype was picked up a small number of times. The chain is built from TRBV6-5 and TRBJ1-4; no clear D. With 0 bases removed from V and 7 bases from J, the gap between germline ends came to 12 bases. The CDR3 has 15 amino acids. From germline, CDR1 is MNHEY and CDR2 SVGAGI. The CDR3 DNA sequence: TGTGCCAGCAGTTACTCAACGGGTTTGGGTGAAAAACTGTTTTTT. It translates to CASSYSTGLGEKLFF.

This clonotype was recorded a few times. V gene TRBV7-2 combines with J gene TRBJ2-3, with TRBD2 matching over 7 bases. The CDR3 has 16 amino acids. The germline V gene has CDR1 SGHTA and CDR2 FQGNSA. J gave up 4 bases and V 5 bases, and 12 bases lay outside the gene matches. The CDR3 region is CASSLPWRGSPDTQYF. CDR3 in DNA: TGTGCCAGCAGCCTACCCTGGCGGGGGAGCCCAGATACGCAGTATTTT.

The chain is built from TRBV6-5 and TRBJ1-1; the match to TRBD1 covers 8 bases. CDR3 size: 15 residues. Germline V gene lookup returns CDR1 MNHEY and CDR2 SVGAGI. J lost 5 bases, V lost 4 bases, and 9 bases had no gene match. The CDR3 protein is CASSSATGEGTEAFF. The CDR3 nucleotides are TGTGCCAGCAGTTCCGCGACAGGGGAAGGGACTGAAGCTTTCTTT.

This clonotype was seen a handful of times. The gene calls are TRBV2 and TRBJ2-2, with D possibly being TRBD2 (7 bases). Germline V CDR1 and CDR2: SNHLY, FYNNEI. The CDR3 has 14 amino acids. Trimming stripped 7 bases from V and 6 bases from J, with 15 bases between. CDR3 region: CASTKGGRAGELFF. DNA for the CDR3: TGTGCCAGCACCAAGGGGGGGCGAGCCGGGGAGCTGTTTTTT.

This clonotype was recorded a few times. The V gene is TRBV6-4, the J gene TRBJ2-3; tentatively, D is TRBD2 (5 bases). The CDR3 covers 13 residues. Trimming shortened V by 6 bases and J by 4 bases, and 11 bases separated the two germline ends. Germline V gene lookup returns CDR1 MRHNA and CDR2 SNTAGT. CDR3 sequence: CASSNQRADTQYF. CDR3 sequence (DNA): TGTGCCAGCAGCAACCAGAGGGCAGATACGCAGTATTTT.

The chain joins TRBV6-1 to TRBJ2-5, with D perhaps TRBD1 (5 bases). The germline V and J ends were trimmed by 7 bases and 6 bases, with 15 bases remaining between them. Germline V gives CDR1 MNHNS, CDR2 SASEGT. CDR3 length equals 13 residues. The CDR3 sequence is CASTRQGWQTQYF. As DNA, the CDR3 is TGTGCCAGCACGAGGCAGGGTTGGCAGACCCAGTACTTC.

The CDR3 loop reads CASSRLGLAGDGETQYF. The CDR3 DNA follows: TGTGCCAGCAGCCGATTGGGACTAGCGGGGGATGGAGAGACCCAGTACTTC. The chain joins TRBV7-2 to TRBJ2-5; 14 bases agree with TRBD2. V was pared by 5 bases and J by 4 bases, with 9 bases of the junction left unmatched. There are 17 residues in the CDR3. Germline CDR1 reads SGHTA; CDR2 reads FQGNSA. Using reference TRBV7-2 and TRBJ2-5 for the parts outside the CDR3, the full variable domain is GAGVSQSPSNKVTEKGKDVELRCDPISGHTALYWYRQSLGQGLEFLIYFQGNSAPDKSGLPSDRFSAERTGGSVSTLTIQRTQQEDSAVYLCASSRLGLAGDGETQYFGPGTRLLVL.

Many counts were recorded for this clonotype. The chain carries TRBV12-3 or TRBV12-4 and TRBJ2-1; D is undetermined. The length of the CDR3 is 11 residues. Trimming shortened V by 5 bases and J by 10 bases, and 9 bases separated the two germline ends. The CDR3: CASSVVDEQFF. Written as DNA, the CDR3 is TGTGCCAGCAGTGTGGTTGACGAGCAGTTCTTC.

This clonotype was counted a few times. CDR3 in DNA: TGCAGCGTTGGGGGGGGGCGGAATCAGCCCCAGCATTTT. Residues: CSVGGGRNQPQHF. This chain links TRBV29-1 with TRBJ1-5; D is possibly TRBD1 (6 bases). Trimming removed 4 bases at V and 4 bases at J, with 11 bases between. Per germline, CDR1 SQVTM and CDR2 ANQGSEA. This CDR3 has 13 amino acids.